These 27 T cell receptor beta chains originate from one sample sequenced in a study of molecular identifiers for immune sequencing clone quantification. TCRdb fed the PCR reads into MiXCR, producing one record per CDR3 protein. Of roughly 320,000 distinct CDR3 sequences listed, 24% are singletons. The material sequenced was naive CD8+ T cells from blood, with Jurkat cell RNA spiked in. As for subset: FACS-sorted CD8+CD4-CCR7+CD45RA+ naive T cells. The receptors derive from a human donor in good health. Some libraries in this study had Jurkat cell RNA spiked in.

With respect to this clonotype: A read error may produce the germline difference seen at one junction end. The V gene is TRBV5-6, the J gene TRBJ1-2, with 12 bases fitting TRBD1. The germline CDR1 and CDR2 sequences are SGHDT and YYEEEE. The CDR3 loop spans 15 amino acids. The CDR3 protein is CASSWDRGHNYGNTF. As DNA, the CDR3 is TGTGCCAGCAGCTGGGACAGGGGGCACAACTATGGCAACACCTTC.

In its sample, this clonotype was seen many times. The chain joins TRBV7-6 to TRBJ1-1; no clear D. Trimming removed 2 bases from V and 0 bases from J, with 13 bases in between. CDR3 length equals 16 residues. CDR1 and CDR2 (germline): SGHVS, FNYEAQ. CDR3 coding DNA: TGTGCCAGCAGCTTACCCCGCGGAGGGTTGAACACTGAAGCTTTCTTT. Its protein is CASSLPRGGLNTEAFF.

This clonotype was counted many times. The rearrangement uses TRBV24-1 and TRBJ2-7; D perhaps matches TRBD1 (5 bases). Germline assignment: CDR1 KGHDR and CDR2 SFDVKD. This CDR3 is built from 13 residues. V was shortened by 5 bases and J by 5 bases, with 12 bases between the two germline ends. The CDR3 region has the DNA TGTGCCACCAGTGGCCAGGGAAGTGACGAGCAGTACTTC. Protein: CATSGQGSDEQYF.

Note on this clonotype: A much larger clone differs by one base, so this may be a read error. The V gene is TRBV6-2 or TRBV6-3, the J gene TRBJ1-5, with 9 bases fitting TRBD1. Germline assignment: CDR1 MNHEY and CDR2 SVGEGT. The CDR3 is made up of 13 amino acids. V was pared by 11 bases and J by 6 bases, with 8 bases of the junction left unmatched. The chain's CDR3 is CASEGQGIQPQHF. The CDR3 DNA is TGTGCCTCGGAGGGACAGGGCATTCAGCCCCAGCATTTT.

In regard to this clonotype: Because the CDR3 is missing its conserved closing phenylalanine or tryptophan, this is likely a read error. J is TRBJ1-1 and V is TRBV12-3 or TRBV12-4; D is uncertain. The CDR3 spans 15 residues. Trimming took 2 bases from V and 0 from J, leaving 10 bases between them. For the CDR3, the DNA is TGTGCCAGCAGTTTAATTCGGGGTATGAACACTGAAGCTTTCCTT. It yields the protein CASSLIRGMNTEAFL.

The genes are TRBV6-1 and TRBJ2-5; D might be TRBD2 (5 bases). Trimming removed 6 bases at V and 1 base at J, with 12 bases between. The length of the CDR3 is 14 residues. The germline V gene has CDR1 MNHNS and CDR2 SASEGT. CDR3 protein: CASRVLEIQETQYF. CDR3 nucleotide sequence: TGTGCCAGCAGAGTACTAGAGATCCAAGAGACCCAGTACTTC.

The sample holds many counts of this clonotype. This chain uses TRBV5-1 with TRBJ1-1, with no clear D. Trimming pared 6 bases from V and 1 base from J, leaving 7 bases between. Germline V gene data show CDR1 as SGHRS and CDR2 as YFSETQ. This CDR3 has 12 residues. The CDR3 nucleotides read TGCGCCAGCACATCTGGGAACACTGAAGCTTTCTTT. Its translation is CASTSGNTEAFF.

This clonotype was seen ten or more times. This sequence joins TRBV5-8 and TRBJ2-3; possibly TRBD2 for D (5 bases). The CDR3 is 15 residues long. Germline V gene sequence: CDR1 SGHTS, CDR2 YDEGEE. Between the trimmed V and J ends, which lost 0 bases and 3 bases, there was a span of 11 bases. CDR3 loop: CASSLGASRTDTQYF. As DNA, the CDR3 is TGTGCCAGCAGCTTGGGGGCTAGCAGGACAGATACGCAGTATTTT.

This clonotype was seen a few times. The chain uses TRBV5-1 and TRBJ2-3; tentatively, D is TRBD1 (6 bases). Trimming removed 3 bases from V and 2 bases from J, with 10 bases in between. Per the germline V gene, CDR1 is SGHRS and CDR2 is YFSETQ. The CDR3 has 14 residues. The CDR3 nucleotides are TGCGCCAGCAGCTACAGGGCACTCACAGATACGCAGTATTTT. Residues: CASSYRALTDTQYF.

This clonotype occurred many times. This chain connects TRBV5-1 to TRBJ1-1; D not certain. V lost 2 bases and J 1 base, leaving 6 bases between the germline ends. The CDR3 runs 13 residues. CDR1 and CDR2 (germline): SGHRS, YFSETQ. The CDR3 DNA reads TGCGCCAGCAGCTTTGAAGAGAACACTGAAGCTTTCTTT. This translates into CASSFEENTEAFF.

This clonotype was seen only a few times. The rearrangement uses TRBV27 and TRBJ2-4, with a tentative D call TRBD2 (5 bases). Trimming took 7 bases from V and 0 from J, leaving 19 bases between them. This CDR3 has 17 amino acids. Germline V lookup: CDR1 MNHEY, CDR2 SMNVEV (reference sequence). The CDR3 sequence: CASKYRGGDEAKNIQYF. CDR3 in DNA: TGTGCCAGCAAATACCGAGGAGGAGATGAAGCCAAAAACATTCAGTACTTC.

There are a few counts of this clonotype. The rearrangement joins TRBV27 to TRBJ2-7; no clear D gene. CDR1 is MNHEY, CDR2 SMNVEV, per germline (reference sequence). The germline V and J ends were trimmed by 1 base and 3 bases, with 10 bases remaining between them. The length of the CDR3 is 14 residues. The CDR3 reads CASSLWPEGYEQYF. The CDR3 coding sequence is TGTGCCAGCAGTTTATGGCCCGAAGGCTACGAGCAGTACTTC.

Of note for this clonotype: A much larger clone lies a single base off, so this may be a read error. The J gene is TRBJ1-5, the V gene TRBV28; no clear D gene. The CDR3 loop spans 15 amino acids. Germline V gives CDR1 MDHEN, CDR2 SYDVKM. CDR3 coding DNA: TGTGCCAGCAGTACGCCTAACTGGGAGAATCAGCCCCAGCTTTTT. It specifies CASSTPNWENQPQLF.

This rearrangement joins TRBV10-3 to TRBJ2-7, with TRBD2 matching 8 bases. CDR1 and CDR2 from the germline V gene are ENHRY and SYGVKD. With V trimmed by 3 bases and J by 6 bases, 7 bases remained unmatched. CDR3 length: 14 amino acids. Here the CDR3 DNA reads TGTGCCATCAGTGATCTTAGCGGGGCCCTCGAGCAGTACTTC. This sequence encodes CAISDLSGALEQYF.

This clonotype was picked up many times. The genes are TRBV5-4 and TRBJ1-2; no definite D call. The CDR3 has 16 amino acids. Germline CDR1 and CDR2: SGHNT and YYREEE (reference sequence). Trimming cost V 1 base and J 5 bases, with 18 bases left between them. Here the CDR3 reads CASSLMKPPLRYGYTF. In DNA form, the CDR3 reads TGTGCCAGCAGCTTGATGAAACCCCCACTACGGTATGGCTACACCTTC.

This clonotype was detected ten times or more. The J gene is TRBJ2-7, the V gene TRBV28; 12 bases map to TRBD2. The ends lost 7 bases at V and 2 bases at J; junction bases unmatched: 6. CDR1 MDHEN and CDR2 SYDVKM come from the germline V gene. The CDR3 is made up of 15 amino acids. The CDR3 loop is CASTELAGGPYEQYF. In DNA form, the CDR3 reads TGTGCCAGCACCGAGCTAGCGGGAGGGCCCTACGAGCAGTACTTC.

Ten or more counts support this clonotype. V and J are TRBV27 and TRBJ1-1; 8 bases map to TRBD1. Germline V gene lookup returns CDR1 MNHEY and CDR2 SMNVEV (reference sequence). Trimming took 2 bases from V and 5 from J; bases not matched to a gene: 4. The CDR3 length is 14 residues. Written as DNA, the CDR3 is TGTGCCAGCAGTTTACAGGGGGCGCTTACTGAAGCTTTCTTT. As protein: CASSLQGALTEAFF.

This chain connects TRBV6-2 or TRBV6-3 to TRBJ2-7, with a weak D call TRBD1 (5 bases). Trimming took off 5 bases at V and 5 bases at J, with 10 bases between the two ends. This CDR3 is built from 12 residues. In germline, CDR1 is MNHEY, CDR2 SVGEGT. The CDR3 sequence is CASSRTTNEQYF. For the CDR3, the DNA is TGTGCCAGCAGTCGGACAACCAACGAGCAGTACTTC.

This clonotype was counted many times. The V gene is TRBV7-6, the J gene TRBJ1-2; 9 nucleotides align to TRBD1. The CDR3 contains 15 residues. CDR1 and CDR2 (germline): SGHVS, FNYEAQ. The junction had 5 bases not matched to a gene; V was cut back by 0 bases and J by 6 bases. The CDR3 bases are TGTGCCAGCAGCTTAGCGACAGGGGGAGAGGATGGCTACACCTTC. Translating it yields CASSLATGGEDGYTF.

Points on this clonotype: At one end, the junction sequence differs from germline, possibly due to a read error. The V gene is TRBV2, the J gene TRBJ2-7; unclear D gene. The CDR3 sequence is 14 residues long. Germline CDR1 is SNHLY and CDR2 is FYNNEI. The CDR3 DNA follows: TGTGCCAGCAGTGAAATTCAGGTATCGTTCGAGCAGCACTTC. Translated: CASSEIQVSFEQHF.

The chain carries TRBV4-2 and TRBJ2-7, with 7 bases lining up with TRBD1. The CDR3 has 18 amino acids. CDR1 is LGHNA and CDR2 is YNFKEQ in the germline V gene. The J segment lost 2 bases and the V segment lost 2 bases, leaving 15 bases of the junction unmatched. Here the CDR3 reads CASSQNRPTGSAAYEQYF. The CDR3 bases are TGTGCCAGCAGCCAAAACCGCCCGACAGGGTCGGCCGCCTACGAGCAGTACTTC.

The rearrangement links TRBV20-1 to TRBJ2-3; the D is unclear. The CDR3 totals 17 residues. V was pared by 3 bases and J by 10 bases, with 29 bases between. CDR1 DFQATT and CDR2 SNEGSKA come from the germline V gene (reference sequence). The chain's CDR3 is CSASGFYGDVPSFAQYF. The CDR3 DNA follows: TGCAGTGCTAGTGGCTTTTATGGCGATGTCCCCTCGTTCGCGCAGTATTTT.

This clonotype was observed at least ten times. This chain uses TRBV9 with TRBJ2-7, with TRBD1 matching over 7 bases. The V and J ends lost 0 bases and 2 bases, in that order; junction bases with no gene match: 2. Germline V gene data show CDR1 as SGDLS and CDR2 as YYNGEE. The CDR3 runs 14 residues. The DNA for the CDR3 is TGTGCCAGCAGCGTAGGACAGGGCGCCTACGAGCAGTACTTC. As protein: CASSVGQGAYEQYF.

A note on this clonotype: A much larger clone sits a single nucleotide away, making a read error possible. A read error is likely, as this CDR3 ends without the conserved phenylalanine or tryptophan. The V and J genes are TRBV29-1 and TRBJ1-1, with D uncertain. V lost 2 bases, J lost 4 bases, and 8 bases lay in between. The CDR3 runs 12 residues. Germline assignment: CDR1 SQVTM and CDR2 ANQGSEA. CDR3 nucleotide sequence: TGCAGCGTTGAATTTCTAGGCACTGAAGCTTTCCTT. Its translation: CSVEFLGTEAFL.

This clonotype showed up many times. The V gene is TRBV30, the J gene TRBJ2-6; no clear D. This CDR3 region has 12 residues. Germline CDR1 reads GTSNPN; CDR2 reads SVGIG (reference sequence). Trimming removed 2 bases from V and 13 bases from J, with 12 bases in between. CDR3 sequence reads: CAWSITGYVLTF. For the CDR3, the DNA is TGTGCCTGGAGTATTACCGGGTATGTCCTGACTTTC.

The sample holds many counts of this clonotype. The V gene is TRBV29-1, the J gene TRBJ2-3; 7 nucleotides align to TRBD2. The V gene's germline CDR1 is SQVTM and CDR2 ANQGSEA. The CDR3 has 12 residues. Unmatched junction bases numbered 2, after V lost 5 bases and J lost 3 bases. The CDR3 sequence: CSVLAETDTQYF. CDR3 sequence (DNA): TGCAGCGTTCTAGCGGAGACAGATACGCAGTATTTT.

This clonotype appeared a few times. This chain links TRBV6-2 or TRBV6-3 with TRBJ1-5, with D unclear. The V end lost 5 bases, the J end lost 7 bases, and 12 bases lay between the germline ends. The CDR3 sequence is 13 residues long. CDR1 is MNHEY and CDR2 is SVGEGT in the germline V gene. This CDR3 is CASSVLGNQPQHF. Here the CDR3 DNA reads TGTGCCAGCAGTGTCCTGGGTAACCAGCCCCAGCATTTT.